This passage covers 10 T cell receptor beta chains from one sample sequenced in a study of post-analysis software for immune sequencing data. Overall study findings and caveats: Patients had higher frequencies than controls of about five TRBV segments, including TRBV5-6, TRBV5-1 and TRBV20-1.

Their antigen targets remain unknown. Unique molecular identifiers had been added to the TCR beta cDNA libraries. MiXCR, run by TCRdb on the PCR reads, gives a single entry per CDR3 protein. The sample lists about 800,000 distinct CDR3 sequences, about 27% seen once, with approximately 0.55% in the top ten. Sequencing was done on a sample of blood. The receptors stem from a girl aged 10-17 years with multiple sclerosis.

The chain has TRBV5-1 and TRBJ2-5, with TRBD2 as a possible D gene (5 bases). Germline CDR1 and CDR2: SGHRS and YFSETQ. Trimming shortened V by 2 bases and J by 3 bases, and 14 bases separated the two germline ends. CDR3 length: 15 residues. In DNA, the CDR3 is TGCGCCAGCAGCTTCGGGTCCGGAGGAAAAGAGACCCAGTACTTC. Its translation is CASSFGSGGKETQYF.

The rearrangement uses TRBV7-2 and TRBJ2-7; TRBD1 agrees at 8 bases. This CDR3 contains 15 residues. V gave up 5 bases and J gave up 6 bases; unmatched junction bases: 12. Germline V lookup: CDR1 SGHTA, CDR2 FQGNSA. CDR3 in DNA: TGTGCCAGCAGCGACGGGACAGGAACCTACGGCGAGCAGTACTTC. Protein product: CASSDGTGTYGEQYF. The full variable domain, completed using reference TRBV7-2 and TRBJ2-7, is GAGVSQSPSNKVTEKGKDVELRCDPISGHTALYWYRQSLGQGLEFLIYFQGNSAPDKSGLPSDRFSAERTGGSVSTLTIQRTQQEDSAVYLCASSDGTGTYGEQYFGPGTRLTVT.

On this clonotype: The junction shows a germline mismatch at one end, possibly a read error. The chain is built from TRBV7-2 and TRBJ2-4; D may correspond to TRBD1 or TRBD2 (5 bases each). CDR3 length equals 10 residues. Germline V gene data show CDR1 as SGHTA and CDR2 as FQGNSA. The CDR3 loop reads CAGSLGEQYF. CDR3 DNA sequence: TGTGCCGGCAGCTTAGGGGAGCAGTACTTC.

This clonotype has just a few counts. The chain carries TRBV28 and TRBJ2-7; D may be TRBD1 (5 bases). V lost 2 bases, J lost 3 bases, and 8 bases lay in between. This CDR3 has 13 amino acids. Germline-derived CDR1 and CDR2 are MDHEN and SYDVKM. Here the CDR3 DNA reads TGTGCCAGCAGTTTAGGCAGGGACTACGAGCAGTACTTC. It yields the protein CASSLGRDYEQYF.

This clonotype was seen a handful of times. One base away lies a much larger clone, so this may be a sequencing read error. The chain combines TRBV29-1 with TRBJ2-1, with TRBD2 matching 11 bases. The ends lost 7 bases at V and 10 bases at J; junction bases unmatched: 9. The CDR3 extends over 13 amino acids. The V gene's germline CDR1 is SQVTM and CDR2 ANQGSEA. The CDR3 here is CSGVAGGLNEQFF. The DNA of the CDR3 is TGCAGCGGTGTAGCGGGAGGGCTCAACGAGCAGTTCTTC.

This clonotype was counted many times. As DNA, the CDR3 is TGTGCCAGCAGCGTTGACAGGGGCAATCAGCCCCAGCATTTT. Encoded protein: CASSVDRGNQPQHF. The genes are TRBV7-8 and TRBJ1-5, with TRBD1 matching over 7 bases. Germline CDR1 SGHVS, CDR2 FQNEAQ. The J segment lost 2 bases and the V segment lost 5 bases, leaving 3 bases of the junction unmatched. The CDR3 has 14 amino acids.

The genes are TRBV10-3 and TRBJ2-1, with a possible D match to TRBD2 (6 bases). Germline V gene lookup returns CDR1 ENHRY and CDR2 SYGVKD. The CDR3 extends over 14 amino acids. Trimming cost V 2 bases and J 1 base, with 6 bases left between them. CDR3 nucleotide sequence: TGTGCCATCAGTGAGCGGGAGTCCTACAATGAGCAGTTCTTC. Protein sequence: CAISERESYNEQFF.

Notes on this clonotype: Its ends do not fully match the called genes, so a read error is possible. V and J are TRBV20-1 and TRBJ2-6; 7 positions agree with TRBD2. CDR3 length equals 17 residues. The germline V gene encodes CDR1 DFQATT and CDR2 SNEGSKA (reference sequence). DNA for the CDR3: TGCAGTGCTCCCCAAAAGCGGGGCGGAGGTGGGACCAACGTCCTGACTTTC. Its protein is CSAPQKRGGGGTNVLTF.

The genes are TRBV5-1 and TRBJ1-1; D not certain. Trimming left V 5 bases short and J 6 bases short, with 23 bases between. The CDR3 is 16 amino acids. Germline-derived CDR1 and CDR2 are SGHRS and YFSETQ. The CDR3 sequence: CASSPAPFEGRAEAFF. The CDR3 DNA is TGCGCCAGCAGTCCAGCCCCCTTCGAAGGGAGGGCTGAAGCTTTCTTT.

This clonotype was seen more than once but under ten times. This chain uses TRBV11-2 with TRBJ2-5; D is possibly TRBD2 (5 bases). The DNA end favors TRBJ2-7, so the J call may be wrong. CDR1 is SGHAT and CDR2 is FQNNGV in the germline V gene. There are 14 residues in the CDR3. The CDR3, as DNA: TGTGCCAGCAGCTTCCGGGGATTGAGCTACGAGCAGTACTTC. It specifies CASSFRGLSYEQYF.